These 32 T cell receptor beta chains came from one sample sequenced in a study of T cell clonality in common variable immunodeficiency. Their target antigens are unknown. Repertoires were generated with immunoSEQ multiplex PCR, while TCRdb's copy carries only in-frame clones and drops some. The sample contains just under 20,000 clones, none of them singletons. Study-level points and caveats: Reportedly, TCR beta sequences from common variable immunodeficiency showed fewer deletions and N-nucleotide insertions.

Sequencing used peripheral blood mononuclear cells. Source of these receptors: a human donor with common variable immunodeficiency.

This clone was seen many times. The observed sequence ends 3 residues before the CDR3 terminus, with the missing tail filled in from the germline J gene. This chain connects TRBV5-1 to TRBJ2-1; the match to TRBD2 covers 11 bases. V gave up 4 bases and J gave up 6 bases; unmatched junction bases: 6. Germline CDR1 and CDR2: SGHRS and YFSETQ. The CDR3 contains 15 residues. CDR3 bases read: TGCGCCAGCAGCCCAAGGACTAGCGGGTCCAATGAG. Translating it yields CASSPRTSGSNE. The entire CDR3 is CASSPRTSGSNEQFF.

In the case of this clone: The read terminates 3 residues before the CDR3 end, so the remaining end is supplied by the germline J gene. V is TRBV7-2 and J is TRBJ2-3, with D maybe TRBD2 (6 bases). V lost 0 bases and J 0 bases, leaving 13 bases between the germline ends. Looked up from germline, CDR1 is SGHTA and CDR2 is FQGNSA. The CDR3 totals 17 residues. The CDR3: CASSLARSSGSTDTQYF. CDR3 bases read: TGTGCCAGCAGCTTAGCGCGGAGTAGCGGTAGCACAGATACG. The full variable domain, with the rest looked up from reference TRBV7-2 and TRBJ2-3, is GAGVSQSPSNKVTEKGKDVELRCDPISGHTALYWYRQSLGQGLEFLIYFQGNSAPDKSGLPSDRFSAERTGGSVSTLTIQRTQQEDSAVYLCASSLARSSGSTDTQYFGPGTRLTVL.

This clone was seen repeatedly, ten times or more. The sequence runs out 3 residues before the end of the CDR3; the remainder is reconstructed from the germline J gene. The chain recombines TRBV5-4 with TRBJ2-1; TRBD2 matches 8 bases. CDR1 is SGHNT, CDR2 YYREEE, per germline (reference sequence). The CDR3 is made up of 16 amino acids. The V gene end was trimmed by 3 bases and the J gene end by 5 bases; junction bases not matched to a gene: 10. The CDR3 bases that were read are TGTGCCAGCAGCTGGCTAAGCGGGGGTATTAACAATGAG. It translates to CASSWLSGGINNE. The entire CDR3 protein reads CASSWLSGGINNEQFF.

This clone has just a few counts. The read comes to an end 3 residues before the CDR3 does, leaving the germline J gene to fill in the end. The chain employs TRBV11-2 and TRBJ2-7; 10 positions match TRBD1. The ends lost 1 base at V and 2 bases at J; junction bases unmatched: 2. Germline V gives CDR1 SGHAT, CDR2 FQNNGV. The CDR3 length is 15 residues. CDR3 amino acids: CASSLGQGATYEQYF. Partial CDR3 DNA: TGTGCCAGCAGCTTAGGACAGGGGGCAACCTACGAG.

This clone was counted many times. The CDR3 is cut off 3 residues early in the read; its end comes from the germline J gene. The chain is built from TRBV20-1 and TRBJ2-5; 10 bases match TRBD2. Trimming cost V 3 bases and J 1 base; bases outside gene matches: 2. From germline, CDR1 is DFQATT and CDR2 SNEGSKA (reference sequence). The CDR3 is 14 amino acids. The CDR3 loop is CSARGLATQETQYF. The sequenced CDR3 bases are TGCAGTGCTAGGGGACTAGCGACCCAAGAGACC.

This clone is medium-sized (0.01 to 0.1%) within its sample. The read ends 3 residues before the CDR3 terminus; that terminus is restored from the germline J gene. The chain has TRBV6-2 or TRBV6-3 and TRBJ2-1; 10 nucleotides line up with TRBD1. Germline loops: CDR1 MNHEY, CDR2 SVGEGT. Germline trimming cut 2 bases from V and 8 bases from J; bases unmatched to any gene: 6. The CDR3 consists of 15 residues. The CDR3 loop reads CASSYPGQGNYEQFF. The sequenced CDR3 bases are TGTGCCAGCAGTTACCCGGGACAGGGGAATTATGAG.

This clone was found many times. The read gets to within 3 residues of the CDR3 end, and the germline J gene fills in the rest. The J gene is TRBJ2-7, the V gene TRBV19; D perhaps matches TRBD2 (5 bases). The CDR3 totals 17 residues. CDR1 is LNHDA, CDR2 SQIVND, per germline (reference sequence). V was shortened by 3 bases and J by 2 bases, with 20 bases between the two germline ends. The CDR3 protein is CASSITLQTEVAYEQYF. The covered CDR3 bases are TGTGCCAGTAGTATCACCCTACAGACGGAGGTGGCCTACGAG. Based on the CDR3 plus reference TRBV19 and TRBJ2-7, the full variable domain is DGGITQSPKYLFRKEGQNVTLSCEQNLNHDAMYWYRQDPGQGLRLIYYSQIVNDFQKGDIAEGYSVSREKKESFPLTVTSAQKNPTAFYLCASSITLQTEVAYEQYFGPGTRLTVT.

The DNA read from the CDR3 is TGCAGTGCTAGATTTCAGGATGGC. This codes for CSARFQDG. The full CDR3 protein is CSARFQDGYTF. V and J are TRBV20-1 and TRBJ1-2, with D uncertain. The CDR3 end is not reached by the read, which stops 3 residues before it; the germline J gene fills it in. This CDR3 spans 11 amino acids. CDR1 is DFQATT, CDR2 SNEGSKA, per germline (reference sequence). The V and J ends lost 2 bases and 6 bases respectively, with 7 bases between them.

Worth noting for this clone: The read terminates 3 residues ahead of where the CDR3 ends, so the germline J gene completes it. The chain employs TRBV5-6 and TRBJ1-2; TRBD1 is a possible D gene (5 bases). The length of the CDR3 is 14 residues. Trimming took 3 bases from V and 4 from J, leaving 13 bases between them. In germline, CDR1 is SGHDT, CDR2 YYEEEE. CDR3: CASSSRMGPYGYTF. Partial CDR3 DNA: TGTGCCAGCAGCTCCCGGATGGGGCCCTATGGC.

This clone was picked up many times. The observed sequence ends 3 residues before the CDR3 terminus, with the missing tail filled in from the germline J gene. The J gene is TRBJ2-3, the V gene TRBV20-1; D unresolved. V was pared by 0 bases and J by 2 bases, with 6 bases between. Germline loops: CDR1 DFQATT, CDR2 SNEGSKA (reference sequence). The CDR3 length is 13 residues. The part of the CDR3 DNA that was read is TGCAGTGCTAGAGAGGGCCCCACAGATACG. Translating it yields CSAREGPTDT. The full CDR3 sequence reads CSAREGPTDTQYF.

This clone was found many times. The read terminates 3 residues before the CDR3 end, so the remaining end is supplied by the germline J gene. V usage is TRBV4-1 and J usage is TRBJ2-3, with 11 bases lining up with TRBD2. The CDR3 contains 18 residues. V dropped 0 bases and J dropped 7; count of bases not matched to a gene: 12. Germline V gene lookup returns CDR1 MGHRA and CDR2 YSYEKL. The CDR3 loop is CASSQEWGLADIQNTQYF. The CDR3 bases that were read are TGCGCCAGCAGCCAAGAATGGGGACTAGCGGATATACAGAATACG.

The table lists this clone with many counts. Read sequence stops 3 residues before the CDR3 end, and the germline J gene provides the missing end. The chain joins TRBV7-9 to TRBJ1-1, with 8 bases lining up with TRBD1. With 6 bases clipped from V and 4 bases from J, the junction kept 7 bases outside the gene matches. Germline-derived CDR1 and CDR2 are SEHNR and FQNEAQ (reference sequence). This CDR3 is 14 amino acids long. The CDR3: CASRDQGARTEAFF. CDR3 DNA (partial): TGTGCCAGCAGGGACCAGGGGGCTCGCACTGAA. The full variable domain, with the rest looked up from reference TRBV7-9 and TRBJ1-1, is DTGVSQNPRHKITKRGQNVTFRCDPISEHNRLYWYRQTLGQGPEFLTYFQNEAQLEKSRLLSDRFSAERPKGSFSTLEIQRTEQGDSAMYLCASRDQGARTEAFFGQGTRLTVV.

This clone has at least ten counts. The read gets to within 3 residues of the CDR3 end, and the germline J gene fills in the rest. The rearrangement links TRBV6-2 or TRBV6-3 to TRBJ2-7, with D unclear. Germline lookup yields CDR1 MNHEY and CDR2 SVGEGT. CDR3 size: 13 residues. V was trimmed by 6 bases and J by 3 bases, leaving 12 bases between them. This CDR3 reads CASRSPAGYEQYF. The DNA read from the CDR3 is TGTGCCAGCAGGTCCCCGGCAGGCTACGAG.

There are many counts of this clone. The read ends 3 residues shy of where the CDR3 ends; the end is completed using the germline J gene. The chain recombines TRBV10-2 with TRBJ1-4; TRBD1 matches at 7 bases. CDR1 WSHSY and CDR2 SAAADI come from the germline V gene. The CDR3 loop spans 15 amino acids. V shed 6 bases and J 7 bases; nucleotides not matched to a gene: 11. The CDR3 bases that were read are TGCGCCAGCAGCCACGGGACAGTCAAAGGTGAAAAA. Its translation: CASSHGTVKGEK. The CDR3 reads in full as CASSHGTVKGEKLFF.

This clone appeared many times. The read gets to within 3 residues of the CDR3 end, and the germline J gene fills in the rest. The chain joins TRBV20-1 to TRBJ2-1; 9 nucleotides match TRBD2. Germline V gene data show CDR1 as DFQATT and CDR2 as SNEGSKA (reference sequence). Trimming took 1 base from V and 2 from J; bases not matched to a gene: 3. The CDR3 is made up of 15 amino acids. The part of the CDR3 DNA that was read is TGCAGTGCTAGAGTCCCTAGCGGGGCCTACAATGAG. Translating it yields CSARVPSGAYNE. In full, the CDR3 reads CSARVPSGAYNEQFF.

The table lists this clone with a few counts. The CDR3 end is not reached by the read, which stops 3 residues before it; the germline J gene fills it in. The genes are TRBV27 and TRBJ2-7, with TRBD2 matching over 12 bases. V was clipped by 5 bases and J by 3 bases; unmatched bases: 2. The CDR3 spans 14 residues. Germline V gene sequence: CDR1 MNHEY, CDR2 SMNVEV (reference sequence). The CDR3 sequence is CASSPTSGGYEQYF. The CDR3 bases that were read are TGTGCCAGCAGTCCGACTAGCGGGGGCTACGAG.

This clone appeared many times. The read is 3 residues too short to cover the CDR3 end, so that end is filled in from the germline J gene. V is TRBV5-1 and J is TRBJ2-7; 8 nucleotides match TRBD1. Germline V gene sequence: CDR1 SGHRS, CDR2 YFSETQ. With 1 base clipped from V and 6 bases from J, the junction kept 9 bases outside the gene matches. The CDR3 is 15 residues long. The CDR3 bases that were read are TGCGCCAGCAGCTTGAGTATTAGGACAGGGAGCGAG. This encodes CASSLSIRTGSE. The whole CDR3 protein is CASSLSIRTGSEQYF.

This clone was recorded at least ten times. Read sequence stops 3 residues before the CDR3 end, and the germline J gene provides the missing end. The V gene is TRBV10-1, the J gene TRBJ2-5, with 9 bases identical to TRBD2. Trimming removed 9 bases from V and 4 bases from J; junction bases left unmatched: 3. Germline CDR1 is WNHNN and CDR2 is SYGVQD (reference sequence). CDR3 length: 12 residues. Partial CDR3 DNA: TGCGCCAGTAGCGGGAGTACAGAGACC. Translating it yields CASSGSTET. The whole CDR3 sequence reads CASSGSTETQYF.

Regarding this clone: Read data end 3 residues before the CDR3 end; the end is taken from the germline J gene. The chain has TRBV19 and TRBJ1-2, with 11 bases lining up with TRBD1. This CDR3 region has 17 residues. The ends lost 5 bases at V and 0 bases at J; junction bases unmatched: 8. The germline gives CDR1 LNHDA, CDR2 SQIVND (reference sequence). The sequenced CDR3 bases are TGTGCCAGTAGTCCTACCGGGACAGGGGGAGCTAACTATGGC. Encoded protein: CASSPTGTGGANYG. The full CDR3 is CASSPTGTGGANYGYTF.

This clone was found many times. The read ends 3 residues shy of where the CDR3 ends; the end is completed using the germline J gene. This chain joins TRBV5-1 and TRBJ2-1; D gene unclear. Trimming cost V 0 bases and J 8 bases, with 15 bases left between them. The CDR3 length is 15 residues. Per the germline V gene, CDR1 is SGHRS and CDR2 is YFSETQ. CDR3 bases read: TGCGCCAGCAGCTTGGCCACAGAAGCCTGGGATGAG. Translation gives CASSLATEAWDE. The full CDR3 is CASSLATEAWDEQFF.

This clone has a count of ten or more. The CDR3 is cut off 3 residues early in the read; its end comes from the germline J gene. The same CDR3 is also encoded by other DNA sequences in this sample. J is TRBJ1-6 and V is TRBV18, with 7 bases matching TRBD1. J was trimmed by 6 bases and V by 6 bases; bases with no gene match: 5. The length of the CDR3 is 14 residues. Looked up from germline, CDR1 is KGHSH and CDR2 is LQKENI. The CDR3 loop is CASSRDSINSPLHF. The covered CDR3 bases are TGTGCCAGCTCGCGGGACAGTATTAATTCACCC.

This clone has at least ten counts. Read coverage stops 3 residues before the CDR3 terminus; the germline J gene supplies the remainder. The chain joins TRBV18 to TRBJ2-5, with 8 bases matching TRBD2. Germline V gene data show CDR1 as KGHSH and CDR2 as LQKENI. CDR3 length equals 16 residues. With 3 bases clipped from V and 4 bases from J, the junction kept 10 bases outside the gene matches. The CDR3 bases that were read are TGTGCCAGCTCACCGGGAGATGGGCTAGCGGGAGAGACC. Encoded protein: CASSPGDGLAGET. In full, the CDR3 is CASSPGDGLAGETQYF.

This clone was detected many times. The CDR3 end lies 3 residues beyond the end of the read and is filled in from the germline J gene. This chain connects TRBV20-1 to TRBJ2-3; 10 positions match TRBD2. The germline V gene has CDR1 DFQATT and CDR2 SNEGSKA (reference sequence). The ends lost 1 base at V and 4 bases at J; junction bases unmatched: 2. CDR3 length equals 14 residues. The CDR3 is CSARVSGRPDTQYF. CDR3 DNA, as far as it was read: TGCAGTGCTAGAGTTAGCGGGAGGCCAGATACG.

The sample holds many counts of this clone. The read finishes 3 residues shy of the CDR3 end, and the germline J gene is used to complete it. V gene TRBV18 combines with J gene TRBJ2-1; D perhaps matches TRBD2 (7 bases). CDR1 KGHSH and CDR2 LQKENI come from the germline V gene. This CDR3 is 16 amino acids long. Trimming removed 0 bases from V and 9 bases from J, with 18 bases in between. The sequenced CDR3 bases are TGTGCCAGCTCACCACCGGTAGGGGGAGGGCCAGGTGAG. The encoded protein is CASSPPVGGGPGE. The CDR3 in full is CASSPPVGGGPGEQFF.

This clone was detected many times. The read falls 3 residues short of the CDR3 end, and the missing part is taken from the germline J gene. The J gene is TRBJ2-1, the V gene TRBV20-1; D perhaps matches TRBD1 (6 bases). Germline CDR1 reads DFQATT; CDR2 reads SNEGSKA (reference sequence). V gave up 4 bases and J gave up 5 bases, with 9 bases separating them. The CDR3 has 12 amino acids. The covered CDR3 bases are TGCAGTGCTATCGGGACAAACAATGAG. This gives the protein CSAIGTNNE. The full CDR3 protein is CSAIGTNNEQFF.

This clone appeared many times. The observed sequence ends 3 residues before the CDR3 terminus, with the missing tail filled in from the germline J gene. The chain has TRBV29-1 and TRBJ2-5; 11 bases fit TRBD1. Unmatched junction bases numbered 7, after V lost 6 bases and J lost 4 bases. CDR1 SQVTM and CDR2 ANQGSEA come from the germline V gene. The CDR3 totals 14 residues. Incomplete CDR3 DNA: TGCAGCGTCCTCGGACAGGGGGCGGGAGAGACC. Protein product: CSVLGQGAGET. The CDR3 in its entirety is CSVLGQGAGETQYF.

This clone was seen repeatedly, ten times or more. The read finishes 3 residues shy of the CDR3 end, and the germline J gene is used to complete it. The rearrangement uses TRBV5-1 and TRBJ2-7; a possible D gene is TRBD2 (6 bases). The CDR3 consists of 14 residues. Germline CDR1 and CDR2: SGHRS and YFSETQ. V was clipped by 3 bases and J by 2 bases, with 12 bases between them. The CDR3 DNA, read in part, is TGCGCCAGCAGCTACCAGGGACTCACCTACGAG. Translated, it gives CASSYQGLTYE. The CDR3, in full, reads CASSYQGLTYEQYF.

This clone ranks as medium-sized. The CDR3 extends 3 residues past the end of the read, so its final part is completed from the germline J gene. The V call is TRBV2, the J call TRBJ1-2; 7 bases align to TRBD1. There are 14 residues in the CDR3. CDR1 is SNHLY, CDR2 FYNNEI, per germline. Trimming cost V 9 bases and J 1 base; bases outside gene matches: 8. CDR3 bases read: TGTGCCAGTGTACGACAGGGATTTAACTATGGC. Encoded protein: CASVRQGFNYG. The whole CDR3 is CASVRQGFNYGYTF.

Ten or more counts support this clone. The CDR3 is cut off 3 residues early in the read; its end comes from the germline J gene. V usage is TRBV2 and J usage is TRBJ2-1; D call uncertain. Germline V gives CDR1 SNHLY, CDR2 FYNNEI. The germline V and J ends were trimmed by 8 bases and 1 base, with 9 bases remaining between them. The CDR3 consists of 13 residues. This CDR3 reads CASLDLSYNEQFF. Partial CDR3 DNA: TGTGCCAGCCTAGATTTATCCTACAATGAG.

This clone was counted ten times or more. The observed sequence ends 3 residues before the CDR3 terminus, with the missing tail filled in from the germline J gene. The chain links TRBV5-1 to TRBJ2-3, with 9 positions matching TRBD2. This CDR3 spans 21 amino acids. The V and J ends lost 4 bases and 4 bases, in that order; junction bases with no gene match: 25. The germline CDR1 and CDR2 sequences are SGHRS and YFSETQ. The covered CDR3 bases are TGCGCCAGCAGCCGCCGAGTGGCGGGGGGGAGCGGGAGTCCGCCCGCAGATACG. Encoded protein: CASSRRVAGGSGSPPADT. The CDR3, in full, reads CASSRRVAGGSGSPPADTQYF.

At least ten counts were recorded for this clone. The read comes to an end 3 residues before the CDR3 does, leaving the germline J gene to fill in the end. The gene calls are TRBV18 and TRBJ2-2; D is ambiguous. The CDR3 is 14 residues long. V gave up 2 bases and J gave up 6 bases, with 10 bases separating them. Germline CDR1 KGHSH, CDR2 LQKENI. CDR3 in amino acids: CASSPSGSAGELFF. The covered CDR3 bases are TGTGCCAGCTCACCATCAGGTTCAGCCGGGGAG.

This clone has only a few counts. Read data end 3 residues before the CDR3 end; the end is taken from the germline J gene. This chain uses TRBV10-2 with TRBJ2-5, with D possibly TRBD1 on 6 matching bases. The CDR3 totals 13 residues. V was pared by 8 bases and J by 4 bases, with 14 bases between. The V gene's germline CDR1 is WSHSY and CDR2 SAAADI. The chain's CDR3 is CASQQGGGETQYF. CDR3 bases read: TGCGCCAGCCAACAGGGCGGCGGAGAGACC.